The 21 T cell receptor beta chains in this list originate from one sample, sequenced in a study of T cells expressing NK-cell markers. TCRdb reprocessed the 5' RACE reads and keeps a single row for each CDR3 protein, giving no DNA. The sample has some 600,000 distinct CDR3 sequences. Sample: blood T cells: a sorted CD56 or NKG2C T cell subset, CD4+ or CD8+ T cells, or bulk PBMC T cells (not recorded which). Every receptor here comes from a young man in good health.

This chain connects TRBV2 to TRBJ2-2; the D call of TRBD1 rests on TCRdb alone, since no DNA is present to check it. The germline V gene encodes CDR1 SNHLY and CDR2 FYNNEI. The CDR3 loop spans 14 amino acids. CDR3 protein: CASRAGTDTGELFF.

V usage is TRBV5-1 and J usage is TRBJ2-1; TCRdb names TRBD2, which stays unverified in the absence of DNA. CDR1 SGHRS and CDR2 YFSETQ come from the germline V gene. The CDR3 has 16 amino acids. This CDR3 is CASSSQGLAGGIEQFF.

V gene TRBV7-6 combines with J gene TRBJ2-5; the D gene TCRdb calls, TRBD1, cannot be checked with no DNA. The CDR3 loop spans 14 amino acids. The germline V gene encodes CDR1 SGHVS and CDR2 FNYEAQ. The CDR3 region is CASSLLVGRETQYF.

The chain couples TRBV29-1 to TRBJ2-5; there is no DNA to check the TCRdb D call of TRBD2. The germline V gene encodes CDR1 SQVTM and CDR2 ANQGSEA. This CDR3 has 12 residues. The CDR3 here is CSARPQAGTQYF. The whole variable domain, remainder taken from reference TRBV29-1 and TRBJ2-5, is SAVISQKPSRDICQRGTSLTIQCQVDSQVTMMFWYRQQPGQSLTLIATANQGSEATYESGFVIDKFPISRPNLTFSTLTVSNMSPEDSSIYLCSARPQAGTQYFGPGTRLLVL.

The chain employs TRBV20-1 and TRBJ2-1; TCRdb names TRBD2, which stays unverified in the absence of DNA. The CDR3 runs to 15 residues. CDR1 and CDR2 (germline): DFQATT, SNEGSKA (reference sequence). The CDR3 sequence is CSARDLGGRPYEQFF.

CDR3 in amino acids: CSWVEVGVQYF. The V call is TRBV29-1, the J call TRBJ2-5; the TCRdb call, TRBD2, lacks DNA for checking. Germline V gene data show CDR1 as SQVTM and CDR2 as ANQGSEA. This CDR3 has 11 residues.

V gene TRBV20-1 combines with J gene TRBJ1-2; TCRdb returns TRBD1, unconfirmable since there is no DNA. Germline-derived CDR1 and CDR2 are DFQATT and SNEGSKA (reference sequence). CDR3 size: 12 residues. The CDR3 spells CSAFGGGEGYTF.

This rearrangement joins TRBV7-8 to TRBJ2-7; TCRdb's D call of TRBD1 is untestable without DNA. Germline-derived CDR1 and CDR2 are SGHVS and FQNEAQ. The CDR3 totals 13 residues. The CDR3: CASSLTRDHEQYF. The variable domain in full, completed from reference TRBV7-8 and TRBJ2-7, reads GAGVSQSPRYKVAKRGQDVALRCDPISGHVSLFWYQQALGQGPEFLTYFQNEAQLDKSGLPSDRFFAERPEGSVSTLKIQRTQQEDSAVYLCASSLTRDHEQYFGPGTRLTVT.

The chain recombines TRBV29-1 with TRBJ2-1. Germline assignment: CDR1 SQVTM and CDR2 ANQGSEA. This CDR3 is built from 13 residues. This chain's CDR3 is CSVEGSSYNEQFF.

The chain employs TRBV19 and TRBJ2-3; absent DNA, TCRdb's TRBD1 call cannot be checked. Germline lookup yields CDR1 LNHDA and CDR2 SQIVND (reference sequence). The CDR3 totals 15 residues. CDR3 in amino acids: CASSEGQGLADTQYF.

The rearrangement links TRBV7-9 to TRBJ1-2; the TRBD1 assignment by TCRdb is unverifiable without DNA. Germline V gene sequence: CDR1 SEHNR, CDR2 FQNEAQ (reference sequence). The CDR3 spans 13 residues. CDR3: CASSQRTDRGYTF.

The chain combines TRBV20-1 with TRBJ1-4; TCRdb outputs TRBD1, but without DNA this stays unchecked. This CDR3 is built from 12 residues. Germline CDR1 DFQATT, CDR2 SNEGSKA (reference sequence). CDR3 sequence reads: CSASGTSRKLFF.

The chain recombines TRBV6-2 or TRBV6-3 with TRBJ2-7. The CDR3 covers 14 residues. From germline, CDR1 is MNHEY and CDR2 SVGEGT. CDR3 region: CASSSPGSSYEQYF.

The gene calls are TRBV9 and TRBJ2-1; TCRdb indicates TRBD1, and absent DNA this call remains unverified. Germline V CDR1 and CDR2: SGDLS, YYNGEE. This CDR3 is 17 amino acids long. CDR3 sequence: CASSVGATRNFYNEQFF.

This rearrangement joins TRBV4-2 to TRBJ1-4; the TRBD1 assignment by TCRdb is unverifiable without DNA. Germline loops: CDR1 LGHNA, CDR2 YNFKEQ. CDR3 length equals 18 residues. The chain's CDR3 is CASSQELTGATTNEKLFF.

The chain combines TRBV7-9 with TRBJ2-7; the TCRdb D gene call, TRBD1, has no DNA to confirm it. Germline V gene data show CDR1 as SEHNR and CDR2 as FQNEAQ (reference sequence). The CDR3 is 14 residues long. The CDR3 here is CASGLGIPEGEQYF.

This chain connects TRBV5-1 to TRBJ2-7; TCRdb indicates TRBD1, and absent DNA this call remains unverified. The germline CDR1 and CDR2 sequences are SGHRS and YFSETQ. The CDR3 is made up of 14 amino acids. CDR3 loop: CASSLAPGSYEQYF.

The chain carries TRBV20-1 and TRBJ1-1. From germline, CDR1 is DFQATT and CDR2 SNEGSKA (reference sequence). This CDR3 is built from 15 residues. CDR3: CSARDLELPNTEAFF.

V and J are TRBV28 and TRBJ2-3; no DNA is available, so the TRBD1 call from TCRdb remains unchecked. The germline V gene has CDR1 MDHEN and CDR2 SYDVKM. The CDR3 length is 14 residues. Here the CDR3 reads CASSRPPGVDTQYF.

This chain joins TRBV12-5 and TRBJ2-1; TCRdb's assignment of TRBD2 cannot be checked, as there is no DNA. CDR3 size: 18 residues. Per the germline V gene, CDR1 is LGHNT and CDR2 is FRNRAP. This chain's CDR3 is CASGLVLGSGHFYNEQFF.

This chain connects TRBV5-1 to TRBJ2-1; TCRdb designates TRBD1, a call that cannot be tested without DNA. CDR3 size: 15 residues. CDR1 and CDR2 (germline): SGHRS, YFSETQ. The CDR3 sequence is CASSLALAPRDEQFF. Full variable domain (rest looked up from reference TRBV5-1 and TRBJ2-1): KAGVTQTPRYLIKTRGQQVTLSCSPISGHRSVSWYQQTPGQGLQFLFEYFSETQRNKGNFPGRFSGRQFSNSRSEMNVSTLELGDSALYLCASSLALAPRDEQFFGPGTRLTVL.